Listed here are 2 T cell receptor beta chains from one sample, sequenced in a study of shared clonotypes between healthy human individuals. Libraries were prepared by immunoSEQ multiplex PCR; TCRdb keeps only in-frame clonotypes and omits some of them. In the table there are approximately 1.5 million clones, approximately 98.5% of which are singletons. Sequenced input: naive CD4+ T cells sorted from blood. The subset is: CD45RA+ positively selected. The receptor set was obtained from a man between 25 and 39 years old in good health.

The J gene is TRBJ2-1, the V gene TRBV19; 12 bases are shared with TRBD2. The V gene end was trimmed by 5 bases and the J gene end by 14 bases; junction bases not matched to a gene: 10. This CDR3 region has 14 residues. CDR1 is LNHDA and CDR2 is SQIVND in the germline V gene (reference sequence). CDR3 DNA sequence: TGTGCCAGTAGTTCGTGGACTAGCGGGAATGAAGAGTTCTTC. Translated, it gives CASSSWTSGNEEFF. Supplemented by reference TRBV19 and TRBJ2-1, the full variable domain reads DGGITQSPKYLFRKEGQNVTLSCEQNLNHDAMYWYRQDPGQGLRLIYYSQIVNDFQKGDIAEGYSVSREKKESFPLTVTSAQKNPTAFYLCASSSWTSGNEEFFGPGTRLTVL.

The chain combines TRBV28 with TRBJ2-7; D might be TRBD2 (7 bases). The CDR3 totals 14 residues. The V end lost 7 bases, the J end lost 5 bases, and 18 bases lay between the germline ends. Germline V gives CDR1 MDHEN, CDR2 SYDVKM. For the CDR3, the DNA is TGTGCCAGCATTAATAGGGGGGGGTCCGACGAGCAGTACTTC. Residues: CASINRGGSDEQYF.